This entry is about one TCR beta chain. The antigen is undetermined. Time point here: 2014-2015 season, 7 days after vaccination. Adults received seasonal inactivated influenza vaccine, with sorted blood CD4 subsets sequenced before and after. The data were obtained in a study of follicular helper T cells after annual influenza vaccination. Regarding the study as a whole: ICOS-CD38- cTfh most often held earlier Day 7 ICOS+CD38+ clones. Undersampling of larger non-cTfh compartments could not be excluded.

V was pared by 4 bases and J by 4 bases, with 9 bases between. The CDR3 runs 13 residues. The V gene's germline CDR1 is SGHTA and CDR2 FQGTGA. TCRB was sequenced at Survey level resolution. Assay: immunoSEQ multiplex PCR; the TCRdb copy retains only in-frame clones and omits some. The sample records some 10,000 clones, under 90% being singletons. The receptor was isolated from an adult who received the influenza vaccine. The chain couples TRBV7-3 to TRBJ2-3; possible D gene TRBD1, 5 bases. The starting material was CXCR5- memory CD4+ T cells sorted from blood, obtained 7 days after influenza vaccination. The CDR3 reads CASSSQGSDTQYF. The CDR3 region has the DNA TGTGCCAGCAGCTCCCAGGGTTCAGATACGCAGTATTTT.